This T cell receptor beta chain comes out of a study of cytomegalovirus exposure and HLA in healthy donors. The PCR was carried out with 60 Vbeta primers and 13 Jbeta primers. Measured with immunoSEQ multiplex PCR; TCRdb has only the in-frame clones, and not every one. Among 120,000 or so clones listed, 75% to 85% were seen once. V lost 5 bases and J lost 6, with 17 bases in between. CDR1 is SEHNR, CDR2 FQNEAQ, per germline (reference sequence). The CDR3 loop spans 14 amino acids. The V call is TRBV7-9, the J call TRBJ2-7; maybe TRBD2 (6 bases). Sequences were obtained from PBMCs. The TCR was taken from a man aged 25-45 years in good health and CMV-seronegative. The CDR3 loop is CASSGPGTAAEQYF. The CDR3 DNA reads TGTGCCAGCAGCGGACCCGGGACTGCGGCCGAGCAGTACTTC.